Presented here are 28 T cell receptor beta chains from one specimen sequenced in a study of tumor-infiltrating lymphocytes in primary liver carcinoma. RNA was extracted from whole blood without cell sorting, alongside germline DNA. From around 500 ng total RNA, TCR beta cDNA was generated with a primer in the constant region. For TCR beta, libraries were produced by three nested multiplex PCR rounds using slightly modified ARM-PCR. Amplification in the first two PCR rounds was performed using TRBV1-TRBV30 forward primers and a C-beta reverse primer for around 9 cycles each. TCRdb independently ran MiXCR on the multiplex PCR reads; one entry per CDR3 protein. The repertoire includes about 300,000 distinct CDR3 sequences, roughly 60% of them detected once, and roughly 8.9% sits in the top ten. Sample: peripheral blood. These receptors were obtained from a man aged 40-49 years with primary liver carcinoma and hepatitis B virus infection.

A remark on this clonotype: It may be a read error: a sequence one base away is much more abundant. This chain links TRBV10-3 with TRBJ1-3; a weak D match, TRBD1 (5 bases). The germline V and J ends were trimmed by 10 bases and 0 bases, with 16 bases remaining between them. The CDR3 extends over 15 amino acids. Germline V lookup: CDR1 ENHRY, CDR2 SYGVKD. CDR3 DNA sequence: TGTGCCAACAGCTCATCAGGGAACTCTGGAAACACCATATATTTT. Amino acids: CANSSSGNSGNTIYF.

The CDR3 protein is CASSLGHNNEKYF. For the CDR3, the DNA is TGTGCCAGCAGCCTCGGACATAACAATGAGAAGTACTTC. V gene TRBV12-3 or TRBV12-4 combines with J gene TRBJ2-5, with TRBD1 as a possible D gene (5 bases). Deletions cut 6 bases from V and 12 bases from J, with 20 bases between. This CDR3 region has 13 residues.

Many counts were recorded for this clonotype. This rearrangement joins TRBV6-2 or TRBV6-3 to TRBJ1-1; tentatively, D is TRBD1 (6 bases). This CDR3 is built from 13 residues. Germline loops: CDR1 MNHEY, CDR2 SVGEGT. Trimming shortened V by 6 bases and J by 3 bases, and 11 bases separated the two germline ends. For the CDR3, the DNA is TGTGCCAGCAGGGACTGGGGGCACACTGAAGCTTTCTTT. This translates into CASRDWGHTEAFF.

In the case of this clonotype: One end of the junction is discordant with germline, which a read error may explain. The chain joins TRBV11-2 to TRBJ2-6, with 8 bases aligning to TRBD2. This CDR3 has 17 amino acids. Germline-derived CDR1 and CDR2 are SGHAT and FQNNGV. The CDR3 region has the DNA TGTGCCAGTAGCTCGACGGGAGGGGGAACTGGGGCCAACGTCCTGACTTTC. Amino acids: CASSSTGGGTGANVLTF.

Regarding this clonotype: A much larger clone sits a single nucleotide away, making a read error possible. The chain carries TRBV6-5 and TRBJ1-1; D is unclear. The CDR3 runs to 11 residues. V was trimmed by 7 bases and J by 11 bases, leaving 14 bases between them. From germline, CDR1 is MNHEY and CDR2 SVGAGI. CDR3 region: CASNNRVLAFF. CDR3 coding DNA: TGTGCCAGCAACAATAGGGTTTTGGCTTTCTTT.

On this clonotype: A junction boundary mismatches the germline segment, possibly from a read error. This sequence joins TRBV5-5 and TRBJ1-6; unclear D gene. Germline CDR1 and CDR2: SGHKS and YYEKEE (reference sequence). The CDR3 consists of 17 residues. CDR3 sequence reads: CASSFLLTADYNPPLHF. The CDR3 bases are TGTGCCAGCAGCTTCCTTTTAACTGCGGATTATAATCCACCCCTCCACTTT. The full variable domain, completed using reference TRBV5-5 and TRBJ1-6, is DAGVTQSPTHLIKTRGQQVTLRCSPISGHKSVSWYQQVLGQGPQFIFQYYEKEERGRGNFPDRFSARQFPNYSSELNVNALLLGDSALYLCASSFLLTADYNPPLHFGNGTRLTVT.

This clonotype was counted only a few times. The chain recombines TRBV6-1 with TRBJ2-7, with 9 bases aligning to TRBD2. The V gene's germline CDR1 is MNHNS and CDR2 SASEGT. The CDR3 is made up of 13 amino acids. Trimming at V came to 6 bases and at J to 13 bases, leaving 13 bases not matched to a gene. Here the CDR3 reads CASRVAGAFVQYF. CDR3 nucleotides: TGTGCCAGCAGAGTAGCGGGAGCGTTCGTGCAATACTTC.

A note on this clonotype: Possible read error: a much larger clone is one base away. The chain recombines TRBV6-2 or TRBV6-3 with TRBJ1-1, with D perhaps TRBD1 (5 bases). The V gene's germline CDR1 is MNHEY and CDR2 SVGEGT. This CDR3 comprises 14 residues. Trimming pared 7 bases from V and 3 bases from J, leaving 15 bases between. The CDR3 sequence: CASTFGTGDTEAFF. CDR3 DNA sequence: TGTGCCAGCACCTTCGGGACGGGGGACACTGAAGCTTTCTTT.

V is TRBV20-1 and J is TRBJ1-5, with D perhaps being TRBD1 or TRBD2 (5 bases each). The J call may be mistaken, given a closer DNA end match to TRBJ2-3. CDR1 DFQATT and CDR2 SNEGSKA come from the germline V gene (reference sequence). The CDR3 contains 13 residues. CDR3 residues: CSARDWRQGAQYF. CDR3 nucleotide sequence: TGCAGTGCTAGAGATTGGAGGCAAGGGGCCCAGTATTTT.

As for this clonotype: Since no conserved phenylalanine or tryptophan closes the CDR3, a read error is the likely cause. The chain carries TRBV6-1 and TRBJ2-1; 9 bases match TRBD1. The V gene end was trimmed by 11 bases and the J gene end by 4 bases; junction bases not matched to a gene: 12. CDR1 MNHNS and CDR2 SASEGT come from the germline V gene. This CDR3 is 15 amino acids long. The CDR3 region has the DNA TGTGCCTTCAGTGAGACAGGGGGTAAGTACAATGAGCAGTTCTCC. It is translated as CAFSETGGKYNEQFS.

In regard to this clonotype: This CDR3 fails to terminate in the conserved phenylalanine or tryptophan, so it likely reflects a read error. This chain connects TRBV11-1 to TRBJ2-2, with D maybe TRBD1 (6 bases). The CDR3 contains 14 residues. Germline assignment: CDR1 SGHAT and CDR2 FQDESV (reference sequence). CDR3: CANSLGRGTGELFY. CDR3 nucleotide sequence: TGTGCCAACAGCTTAGGCAGGGGCACCGGGGAGCTGTTTTAT.

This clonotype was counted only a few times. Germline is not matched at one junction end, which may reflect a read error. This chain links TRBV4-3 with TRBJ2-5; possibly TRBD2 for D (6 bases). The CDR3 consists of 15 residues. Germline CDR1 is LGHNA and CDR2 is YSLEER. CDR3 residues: CASSQDGSAGRTQHF. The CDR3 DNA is TGCGCCAGCAGCCAAGATGGGTCTGCGGGGCGGACCCAGCACTTC.

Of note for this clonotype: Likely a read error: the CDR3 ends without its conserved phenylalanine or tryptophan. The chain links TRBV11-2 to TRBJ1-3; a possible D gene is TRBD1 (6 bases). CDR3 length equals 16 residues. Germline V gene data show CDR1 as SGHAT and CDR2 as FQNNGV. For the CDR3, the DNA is TGTGCCAGCAGCCTAGAACGTAGGGGGAGAGGAAACGCCATATATCTT. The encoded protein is CASSLERRGRGNAIYL.

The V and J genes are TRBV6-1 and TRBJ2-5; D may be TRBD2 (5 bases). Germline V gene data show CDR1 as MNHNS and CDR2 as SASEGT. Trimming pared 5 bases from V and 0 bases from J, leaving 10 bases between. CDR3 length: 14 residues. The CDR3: CASSPRGNQETQYF. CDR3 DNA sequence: TGTGCCAGCAGTCCGCGAGGGAACCAAGAGACCCAGTACTTC.

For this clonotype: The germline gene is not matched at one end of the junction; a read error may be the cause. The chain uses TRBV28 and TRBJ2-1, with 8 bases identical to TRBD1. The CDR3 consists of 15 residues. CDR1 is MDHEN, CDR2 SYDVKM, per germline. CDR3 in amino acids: CASNLMTGAPNEQFF. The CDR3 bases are TGTGCCAGCAATTTAATGACAGGGGCTCCCAATGAGCAGTTCTTC. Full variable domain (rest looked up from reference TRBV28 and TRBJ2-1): DVKVTQSSRYLVKRTGEKVFLECVQDMDHENMFWYRQDPGLGLRLIYFSYDVKMKEKGDIPEGYSVSREKKERFSLILESASTNQTSMYLCASNLMTGAPNEQFFGPGTRLTVL.

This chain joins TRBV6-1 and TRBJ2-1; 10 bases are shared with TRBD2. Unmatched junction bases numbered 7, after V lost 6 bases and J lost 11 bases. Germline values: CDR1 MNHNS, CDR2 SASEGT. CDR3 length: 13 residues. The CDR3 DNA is TGTGCCAGCAGCACCCTAGCGGGAGTTAAGCAGTTCTTC. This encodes CASSTLAGVKQFF.

The CDR3 nucleotides are TGTGCCAGTAGTATTGTCCAGAACTACAATGAGCAGTTCTTC. It is translated as CASSIVQNYNEQFF. The gene calls are TRBV19 and TRBJ2-1; D is uncertain. There are 14 residues in the CDR3. Germline CDR1 is LNHDA and CDR2 is SQIVND (reference sequence). V shed 3 bases and J shed 3 bases, with 9 bases lying between them. Looking up the rest from reference TRBV19 and TRBJ2-1 gives the full variable domain: DGGITQSPKYLFRKEGQNVTLSCEQNLNHDAMYWYRQDPGQGLRLIYYSQIVNDFQKGDIAEGYSVSREKKESFPLTVTSAQKNPTAFYLCASSIVQNYNEQFFGPGTRLTVL.

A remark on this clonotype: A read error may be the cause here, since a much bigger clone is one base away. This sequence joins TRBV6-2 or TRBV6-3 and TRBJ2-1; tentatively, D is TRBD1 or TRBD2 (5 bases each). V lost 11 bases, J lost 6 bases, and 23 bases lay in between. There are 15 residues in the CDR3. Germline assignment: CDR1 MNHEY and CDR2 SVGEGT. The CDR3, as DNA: TGTGCCTGCTTTGTTGGGACCCACCGTGGCAATGAGCAGTTCTTC. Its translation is CACFVGTHRGNEQFF.

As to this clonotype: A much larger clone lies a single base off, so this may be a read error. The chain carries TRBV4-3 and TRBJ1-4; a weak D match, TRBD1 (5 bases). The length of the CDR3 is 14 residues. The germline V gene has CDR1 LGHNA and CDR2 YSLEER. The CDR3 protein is CTSSQEGRDEKLFF. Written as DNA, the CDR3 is TGCACCAGCAGCCAAGAGGGCAGGGATGAAAAACTGTTTTTT.

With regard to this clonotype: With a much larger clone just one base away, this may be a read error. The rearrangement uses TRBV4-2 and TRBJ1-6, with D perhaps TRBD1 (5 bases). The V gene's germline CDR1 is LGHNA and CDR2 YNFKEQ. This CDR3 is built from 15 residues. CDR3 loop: CASGQEGDGNSPLHF. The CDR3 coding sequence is TGCGCCAGCGGCCAAGAAGGGGACGGAAATTCACCCCTCCACTTT.

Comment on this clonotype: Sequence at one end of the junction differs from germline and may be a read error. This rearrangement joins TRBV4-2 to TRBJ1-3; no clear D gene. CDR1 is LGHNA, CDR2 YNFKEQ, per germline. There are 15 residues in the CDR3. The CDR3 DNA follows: TGTGTCAGCAGCCAAGAAAGGAACTCTGGAAACACTATATATTTT. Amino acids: CVSSQERNSGNTIYF.

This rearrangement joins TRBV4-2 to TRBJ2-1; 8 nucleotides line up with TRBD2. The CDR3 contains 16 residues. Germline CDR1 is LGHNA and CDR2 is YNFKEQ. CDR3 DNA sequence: TGTGCTGTCAGCCAAAGTCGAAGCGGGAGCCTGAATGAGCAGTTCTTC. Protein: CAVSQSRSGSLNEQFF.

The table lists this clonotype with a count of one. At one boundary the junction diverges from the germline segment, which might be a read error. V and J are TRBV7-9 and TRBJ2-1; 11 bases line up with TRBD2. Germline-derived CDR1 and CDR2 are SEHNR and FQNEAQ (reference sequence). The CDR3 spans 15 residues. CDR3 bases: TGTGCCAGCAGCATAGCGACTAGCGGGGTGAATGAGCAGTTCTTC. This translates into CASSIATSGVNEQFF. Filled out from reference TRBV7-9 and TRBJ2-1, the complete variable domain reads DTGVSQNPRHKITKRGQNVTFRCDPISEHNRLYWYRQTLGQGPEFLTYFQNEAQLEKSRLLSDRFSAERPKGSFSTLEIQRTEQGDSAMYLCASSIATSGVNEQFFGPGTRLTVL.

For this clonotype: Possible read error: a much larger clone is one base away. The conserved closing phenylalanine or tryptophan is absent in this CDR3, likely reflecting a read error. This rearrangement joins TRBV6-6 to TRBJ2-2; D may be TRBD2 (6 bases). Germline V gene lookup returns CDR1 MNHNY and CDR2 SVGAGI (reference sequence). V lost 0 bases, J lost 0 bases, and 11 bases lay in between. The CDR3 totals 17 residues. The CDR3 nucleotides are TGTGCCAGCAGTTACTCGGGAGGACGCGCGAACACCGGGGAGCTGTTTTAT. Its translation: CASSYSGGRANTGELFY.

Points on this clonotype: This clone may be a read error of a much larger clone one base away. CDR3 amino acids: CASSTARSEQLF. The DNA for the CDR3 is TGTGCCAGCAGTACAGCAAGGTCTGAGCAGCTCTTC. The V call is TRBV4-2, the J call TRBJ2-1; D call uncertain. The CDR3 consists of 12 residues. The germline gives CDR1 LGHNA, CDR2 YNFKEQ.

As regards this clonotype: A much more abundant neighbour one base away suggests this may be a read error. CDR3: CASSLSQPDTQYF. The CDR3 DNA reads as TGTGCCAGCAGCTTAAGTCAGCCAGATACGCAGTATTTT. The rearrangement joins TRBV11-2 to TRBJ2-3; unclear D gene. The CDR3 is made up of 13 amino acids. V shed 2 bases and J shed 4 bases, with 7 bases lying between them. Germline CDR1 reads SGHAT; CDR2 reads FQNNGV.

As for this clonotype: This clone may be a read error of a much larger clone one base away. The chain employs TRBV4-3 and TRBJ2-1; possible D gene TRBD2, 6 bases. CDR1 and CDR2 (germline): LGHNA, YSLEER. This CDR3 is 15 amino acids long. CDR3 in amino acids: CASSQDWLGGNEKFF. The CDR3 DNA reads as TGCGCCAGCAGCCAAGATTGGCTGGGGGGTAATGAGAAGTTCTTC.

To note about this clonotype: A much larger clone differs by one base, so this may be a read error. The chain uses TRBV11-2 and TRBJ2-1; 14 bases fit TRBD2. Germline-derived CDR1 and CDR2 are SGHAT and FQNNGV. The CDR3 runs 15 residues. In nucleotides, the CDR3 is TGTTCCAGCAGACTAGCGGGAGGGCCTGGGAATGAGCAGTTCTTC. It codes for CSSRLAGGPGNEQFF.